The rows below give T cell receptor beta chains drawn from one sample of a study of regulatory T cells in long-lasting Graves disease. TCRdb re-called the multiplex PCR reads with MiXCR, one entry per CDR3 protein. Altogether 250,000 to 300,000 distinct CDR3 sequences are present, around 21% being singletons, with the ten largest covering roughly three fifths. The sequencing used peripheral blood mononuclear cells (PBMCs), collected when the disease was refractory, from a patient treated with antithyroid drugs. The receptor source for this set is a female donor with Graves disease. Each CDR3 is given with its conserved first and last residue. Each record gives: clone size, V gene, J gene, D gene, CDR3 protein, CDR3 DNA. A D gene is named only where the DNA matches it firmly. Rows may omit the clone size; those that give it use once, few, many or a size class.

size: -
V: TRBV30
J: TRBJ1-2
D: -
CDR3: CAWSDSNYGYTF
DNA: TGTGCCTGGAGTGATTCTAACTATGGCTACACCTTC

size: -
V: TRBV7-9
J: TRBJ1-1
D: -
CDR3: CASSCPGCTEAFF
DNA: TGTGCCAGCAGCTGCCCAGGTTGCACTGAAGCTTTCTTT

size: once
V: TRBV27
J: TRBJ1-5
D: TRBD1
CDR3: CAGSLQGNNQPQHF
DNA: TGTGCCGGCAGTTTACAGGGGAACAATCAGCCCCAGCATTTT

size: many
V: TRBV28
J: TRBJ1-6
D: -
CDR3: CASNSGGAGSNSPLHF
DNA: TGTGCCAGCAACTCGGGGGGGGCAGGGAGTAATTCACCCCTCCACTTT

size: many
V: TRBV28
J: TRBJ1-5
D: -
CDR3: CASSSRGNQPQHF
DNA: TGTGCCAGCAGTAGCAGGGGAAATCAGCCCCAGCATTTT

size: few
V: TRBV7-9
J: TRBJ1-5
D: -
CDR3: CASIPQLYSNQPQHF
DNA: TGTGCCAGCATCCCACAGCTGTATAGCAATCAGCCCCAGCATTTT

size: -
V: TRBV7-6
J: TRBJ2-4
D: TRBD2
CDR3: CASSLELRGAKNIQYF
DNA: TGTGCCAGCAGCTTAGAGTTGCGGGGGGCCAAAAACATTCAGTACTTC

size: few
V: TRBV20-1
J: TRBJ2-5
D: -
CDR3: CSARVQEEIRGTQYF
DNA: TGCAGTGCTAGGGTACAGGAGGAGATTAGGGGGACCCAGTACTTC

size: few
V: TRBV7-2
J: TRBJ2-7
D: -
CDR3: CASSFGQLVSYEQYF
DNA: TGTGCCAGCAGCTTTGGACAATTGGTCTCCTACGAGCAGTACTTC

size: -
V: TRBV20-1
J: TRBJ2-7
D: TRBD2
CDR3: CSANGRYRSEQYF
DNA: TGCAGTGCTAACGGGAGGTACAGGAGCGAGCAGTACTTC

size: few
V: TRBV28
J: TRBJ2-5
D: -
CDR3: CASSPSRPQYF
DNA: TGTGCCAGCAGTCCGTCGAGGCCCCAGTACTTC

size: few
V: TRBV27
J: TRBJ2-2
D: -
CDR3: CASSHRQAGELFF
DNA: TGTGCCAGCAGTCACCGTCAGGCCGGGGAGCTGTTTTTT

size: many
V: TRBV4-3
J: TRBJ1-2
D: TRBD1
CDR3: CASSQPGTDGNYGYTF
DNA: TGCGCCAGCAGCCAACCCGGGACAGACGGAAACTATGGCTACACCTTC

size: -
V: TRBV6-1
J: TRBJ1-4
D: -
CDR3: CASTPQDGNNEKLFF
DNA: TGTGCCAGCACTCCCCAAGACGGAAATAATGAAAAACTGTTTTTT

size: few
V: TRBV30
J: TRBJ2-5
D: -
CDR3: CAWSSSSSGTQYF
DNA: TGTGCCTGGAGTAGTTCCTCCAGTGGGACCCAGTACTTC

size: -
V: TRBV7-9
J: TRBJ1-1
D: TRBD1
CDR3: CAGTGGANTEAFF
DNA: TGTGCCGGGACAGGGGGCGCGAACACTGAAGCTTTCTTT

size: -
V: TRBV7-2
J: TRBJ1-3
D: -
CDR3: CASSSGALSGNTIYF
DNA: TGTGCCAGCAGCTCAGGCGCCCTCTCTGGAAACACCATATATTTT

size: few
V: TRBV27
J: TRBJ1-1
D: TRBD1
CDR3: CASSFTGVTEAFF
DNA: TGTGCCAGCAGTTTTACAGGGGTAACTGAAGCTTTCTTT